This is a list of T cell receptor beta chains from one sample in a study of intratumoral heterogeneity in liver cancer. Measured with immunoSEQ multiplex PCR; TCRdb has only the in-frame clones, and not every one. This table holds 5,500 to 6,000 clones, about 71% found once. The sequenced sample was tumor-adjacent normal tissue, obtained before any cancer treatment. The source is a man between 65 and 85 years old with hepatocellular carcinoma. The CDR3 runs from the conserved cysteine through the conserved F or W. The order of the fields is clone size, D gene, J gene, V gene, CDR3 DNA, CDR3 protein. The D gene is left open where the match is weak. A row's size may be missing; if present it is once, few, many or a size class.

clone size: NA; D gene: NA; J gene: TRBJ1-2; V gene: TRBV28; CDR3 DNA: TGTGCCAGCAGTTTAAGCAGGGTTTACTATGGCTACACCTTC; CDR3 protein: CASSLSRVYYGYTF
clone size: NA; D gene: NA; J gene: TRBJ1-5; V gene: TRBV7-8; CDR3 DNA: TGTGCCAGCAGCTCGGCCCAGGGTCAGCCCCAGCATTTT; CDR3 protein: CASSSAQGQPQHF
clone size: NA; D gene: NA; J gene: TRBJ1-6; V gene: TRBV12-5; CDR3 DNA: TGTGCTAGTGGTTTGGGCGGGAATGATTCACCCCTCCACTTT; CDR3 protein: CASGLGGNDSPLHF
clone size: NA; D gene: TRBD1; J gene: TRBJ1-2; V gene: TRBV7-8; CDR3 DNA: TGTGCCAGCAGCCGAGGGACAGGGATAGCTAACTATGGCTACACCTTC; CDR3 protein: CASSRGTGIANYGYTF
clone size: NA; D gene: NA; J gene: TRBJ1-3; V gene: TRBV21-1; CDR3 DNA: TGTGCCAGCAGCAAAGAGGAGGACATACTCTCTGGAAACACCATATATTTT; CDR3 protein: CASSKEEDILSGNTIYF
clone size: once; D gene: NA; J gene: TRBJ1-2; V gene: TRBV7-2; CDR3 DNA: TGTGCCAGCAGCACCAGGACAGACAGCTACACCTTC; CDR3 protein: CASSTRTDSYTF
clone size: few; D gene: NA; J gene: TRBJ1-2; V gene: TRBV4-1; CDR3 DNA: TGCGCCAGCAGCCAAGGGGGGTCAGGTTGGACCTATGGCTACACCTTC; CDR3 protein: CASSQGGSGWTYGYTF
clone size: medium-sized; D gene: TRBD1; J gene: TRBJ2-7; V gene: TRBV30; CDR3 DNA: TGTGCCTGGGCTCGGGACAGTTACAACGAGCAGTACTTC; CDR3 protein: CAWARDSYNEQYF
clone size: NA; D gene: NA; J gene: TRBJ2-3; V gene: TRBV5-4; CDR3 DNA: TGTGCCAGCAGCTTGGAGACAGGATACACAGATACGCAGTATTTT; CDR3 protein: CASSLETGYTDTQYF
clone size: NA; D gene: NA; J gene: TRBJ2-2; V gene: TRBV5-1; CDR3 DNA: TGCGCCAGCAGCTTGGGGCTTAGCGGTGGAGCGGGCTTCGGGGAGCTGTTTTTT; CDR3 protein: CASSLGLSGGAGFGELFF
clone size: once; D gene: NA; J gene: TRBJ1-2; V gene: TRBV3-1/TRBV3-2; CDR3 DNA: TGTGCCAGCAGCCTTCGCGGAAGTATGCAGTATGGCTACACCTTC; CDR3 protein: CASSLRGSMQYGYTF
clone size: NA; D gene: TRBD1; J gene: TRBJ2-2; V gene: TRBV9; CDR3 DNA: TGTGCCAGCAGCATTCGACAGGGGCTAAACACCGGGGAGCTGTTTTTT; CDR3 protein: CASSIRQGLNTGELFF
clone size: NA; D gene: TRBD1; J gene: TRBJ2-1; V gene: TRBV6-2/TRBV6-3; CDR3 DNA: TGTGCCAGCAGTTACGACGTAAGGGACAGCAGGAATGAGCAGTTCTTC; CDR3 protein: CASSYDVRDSRNEQFF
clone size: medium-sized; D gene: NA; J gene: TRBJ2-7; V gene: TRBV4-1; CDR3 DNA: TGCGCCAGCAGCCAATTCGCCGGGGGCGAGCAGTACTTC; CDR3 protein: CASSQFAGGEQYF
clone size: large; D gene: NA; J gene: TRBJ1-5; V gene: TRBV6-6; CDR3 DNA: TGTGCCAGCAGTTACGCGCCAGATCGGGGGCCCCAGCATTTT; CDR3 protein: CASSYAPDRGPQHF
clone size: NA; D gene: NA; J gene: TRBJ1-1; V gene: TRBV27; CDR3 DNA: TGTGCCAGCAGTTTACTAACAGGTTACACTGAAGCTTTCTTT; CDR3 protein: CASSLLTGYTEAFF
clone size: once; D gene: NA; J gene: TRBJ2-5; V gene: TRBV5-4; CDR3 DNA: TGTGCCAGCAGCTTAAATGGGGAGACCCAGTACTTC; CDR3 protein: CASSLNGETQYF
clone size: NA; D gene: TRBD1; J gene: TRBJ2-7; V gene: TRBV18; CDR3 DNA: TGTGCCAGCTCACAAGGGACAGGGACCGAGCAGTACTTC; CDR3 protein: CASSQGTGTEQYF
clone size: NA; D gene: TRBD2; J gene: TRBJ2-5; V gene: TRBV5-6; CDR3 DNA: TGTGCCAGCAGCTTGATGGGACTAGCGTCACAAGAGACCCAGTACTTC; CDR3 protein: CASSLMGLASQETQYF
clone size: few; D gene: TRBD1; J gene: TRBJ1-2; V gene: TRBV5-4; CDR3 DNA: TGTGCCAGCAGCTCAGACGGACAGGGCGGCTATGGCTACACCTTC; CDR3 protein: CASSSDGQGGYGYTF
clone size: NA; D gene: TRBD2; J gene: TRBJ2-5; V gene: TRBV29-1; CDR3 DNA: TGCAGCGGCGACATACTAGCGGGGGGGCCAGGGACCCAGTACTTC; CDR3 protein: CSGDILAGGPGTQYF
clone size: NA; D gene: TRBD2; J gene: TRBJ2-7; V gene: TRBV7-2; CDR3 DNA: TGTGCCAGCAGCTTAGCAGCGGGGGCTAACGAGCAGTACTTC; CDR3 protein: CASSLAAGANEQYF
clone size: NA; D gene: NA; J gene: TRBJ2-3; V gene: TRBV7-3; CDR3 DNA: TGTGCCAGCAGCTTTGGGGGCGGCACAGATACGCAGTATTTT; CDR3 protein: CASSFGGGTDTQYF
clone size: few; D gene: NA; J gene: TRBJ2-2; V gene: TRBV5-5; CDR3 DNA: TGTGCCAGCAGCCGCGGGACAGATAACACCGGGGAGCTGTTTTTT; CDR3 protein: CASSRGTDNTGELFF
clone size: NA; D gene: NA; J gene: TRBJ1-2; V gene: TRBV7-9; CDR3 DNA: TGTGCCAGCAGCTTAGCGTCCGTAACTTATGGCTACACCTTC; CDR3 protein: CASSLASVTYGYTF
clone size: few; D gene: TRBD1; J gene: TRBJ1-3; V gene: TRBV28; CDR3 DNA: TGTGCCAGCCAGGGGGAAGACACCATATATTTT; CDR3 protein: CASQGEDTIYF
clone size: NA; D gene: NA; J gene: TRBJ1-1; V gene: TRBV7-3; CDR3 DNA: TGTGCCAGCAGCTTATATGGGGGAGGTATGAACACTGAAGCTTTCTTT; CDR3 protein: CASSLYGGGMNTEAFF
clone size: once; D gene: NA; J gene: TRBJ1-5; V gene: TRBV6-5; CDR3 DNA: TGTGCCAGCAGTTATACAGGGAATCAGCCCCAGCATTTT; CDR3 protein: CASSYTGNQPQHF
clone size: NA; D gene: NA; J gene: TRBJ1-2; V gene: TRBV19; CDR3 DNA: TGTGCCAGTAGTATACCAACCAGGTTGTCCAAAGGCTACACCTTC; CDR3 protein: CASSIPTRLSKGYTF
clone size: few; D gene: NA; J gene: TRBJ1-6; V gene: TRBV5-1; CDR3 DNA: TGCGCCAGCAGCCACGGACCGTTACCACAGAATTCACCCCTCCACTTT; CDR3 protein: CASSHGPLPQNSPLHF
clone size: NA; D gene: NA; J gene: TRBJ1-3; V gene: TRBV19; CDR3 DNA: TGTGCCAGTAAGGACAGACCCTCTGGAAACACCATATATTTT; CDR3 protein: CASKDRPSGNTIYF
clone size: NA; D gene: NA; J gene: TRBJ2-7; V gene: TRBV6-2/TRBV6-3; CDR3 DNA: TGTGCCAGCAGTTACCAGGGTATGGGCCCCTACGAGCAGTACTTC; CDR3 protein: CASSYQGMGPYEQYF
clone size: NA; D gene: TRBD2; J gene: TRBJ2-1; V gene: TRBV19; CDR3 DNA: TGTGCCAGTAGTATAGGGACTAGTGACAATGAGCAGTTCTTC; CDR3 protein: CASSIGTSDNEQFF
clone size: NA; D gene: NA; J gene: TRBJ2-7; V gene: TRBV19; CDR3 DNA: TGTGCCAGTAGTATGCCGGGGGCCTACGAGCAGTACTTC; CDR3 protein: CASSMPGAYEQYF
clone size: NA; D gene: TRBD1; J gene: TRBJ1-2; V gene: TRBV2; CDR3 DNA: TGTGCCAGCAGTGAGGGACAGGGGAGCTATGGCTACACCTTC; CDR3 protein: CASSEGQGSYGYTF
clone size: NA; D gene: TRBD1; J gene: TRBJ1-4; V gene: TRBV4-2; CDR3 DNA: TGTGCCAGCACCCAAACCGGGACAGCCAATGGTCATGTGTTTTTT; CDR3 protein: CASTQTGTANGHVFF
clone size: NA; D gene: NA; J gene: TRBJ1-4; V gene: TRBV6-5; CDR3 DNA: TGTGCCAGCAGTTATCTAAAGGCTGCAACTAATGAAAAACTGTTTTTT; CDR3 protein: CASSYLKAATNEKLFF
clone size: NA; D gene: NA; J gene: TRBJ2-7; V gene: TRBV7-2; CDR3 DNA: TGTGCCAGCAGCCCGCCCGTGGGCAGTGGCTCCTACGAGCAGTACTTC; CDR3 protein: CASSPPVGSGSYEQYF
clone size: NA; D gene: TRBD1; J gene: TRBJ1-5; V gene: TRBV6-2/TRBV6-3; CDR3 DNA: TGTGCCAGCAGTTTGACAGGGACGAATCAGCCCCAGCATTTT; CDR3 protein: CASSLTGTNQPQHF
clone size: NA; D gene: TRBD1; J gene: TRBJ2-2; V gene: TRBV7-8; CDR3 DNA: TGTGCCAGCAGCTTCGGACAGGGGCCCGGGGAGCTGTTTTTT; CDR3 protein: CASSFGQGPGELFF
clone size: NA; D gene: NA; J gene: TRBJ1-3; V gene: TRBV9; CDR3 DNA: TGTGCCAGCAGCGCGGACGGCGTAAACTCTGGAAACACCATATATTTT; CDR3 protein: CASSADGVNSGNTIYF
clone size: NA; D gene: NA; J gene: TRBJ1-3; V gene: TRBV7-2; CDR3 DNA: TGTGCCAGCAGCCCCCGGTCGGGCGGAAACACCATATATTTT; CDR3 protein: CASSPRSGGNTIYF
clone size: NA; D gene: NA; J gene: TRBJ1-2; V gene: TRBV12-3/TRBV12-4; CDR3 DNA: TGTGCCAGCAGCTCGGGTAGGGGACACGACGGCTTC; CDR3 protein: CASSSGRGHDGF
clone size: NA; D gene: NA; J gene: TRBJ1-1; V gene: TRBV15; CDR3 DNA: TGTGCCACCAGCAGAGCCCCCAGCACTGAAGCTTTCTTT; CDR3 protein: CATSRAPSTEAFF
clone size: NA; D gene: NA; J gene: TRBJ2-2; V gene: TRBV7-3; CDR3 DNA: TGTGCCAGCAGCCTCGGACCATTCTCCAGCGGGGAGCTGTTTTTT; CDR3 protein: CASSLGPFSSGELFF
clone size: NA; D gene: TRBD2; J gene: TRBJ2-7; V gene: TRBV2; CDR3 DNA: TGTGCCAGCAGGGGGACTAGCGGCACCTACGAGCAGTACTTC; CDR3 protein: CASRGTSGTYEQYF
clone size: NA; D gene: NA; J gene: TRBJ1-2; V gene: TRBV7-9; CDR3 DNA: TGTGCCAGCAGCTCAATAACCGCGGACAGTACGAACTATGGCTACACCTTC; CDR3 protein: CASSSITADSTNYGYTF
clone size: NA; D gene: TRBD1; J gene: TRBJ1-3; V gene: TRBV4-1; CDR3 DNA: TGCGCCAGCAGCCCCAGAGATCCTTCGGGACAGGCGGCGGGAAACACCATATATTTT; CDR3 protein: CASSPRDPSGQAAGNTIYF
clone size: medium-sized; D gene: NA; J gene: TRBJ2-1; V gene: TRBV28; CDR3 DNA: TGTGCCAGCGGGCCCGCAGCGAACAATGAGCAGTTCTTC; CDR3 protein: CASGPAANNEQFF
clone size: NA; D gene: NA; J gene: TRBJ2-3; V gene: TRBV6-5; CDR3 DNA: TGTGCCAGCAGTTACTCGCCTAGCCGGGATACGCAGTATTTT; CDR3 protein: CASSYSPSRDTQYF
clone size: once; D gene: NA; J gene: TRBJ2-5; V gene: TRBV3-1/TRBV3-2; CDR3 DNA: TGTGCCAGCAGCCAAGAAGATCGGGGGCACCAAGAGACCCAGTACTTC; CDR3 protein: CASSQEDRGHQETQYF
clone size: once; D gene: TRBD2; J gene: TRBJ2-2; V gene: TRBV28; CDR3 DNA: TGTGCCAGCACTAGCGGGGGTAGTGCCGGGGAGCTGTTTTTT; CDR3 protein: CASTSGGSAGELFF
clone size: NA; D gene: NA; J gene: TRBJ2-5; V gene: TRBV5-1; CDR3 DNA: TGCGCCAGCAGCTTGTCTAGCGTCCGAGAGACCCAGTACTTC; CDR3 protein: CASSLSSVRETQYF
clone size: NA; D gene: NA; J gene: TRBJ2-7; V gene: TRBV27; CDR3 DNA: TGTGCCAGCAGTTTATCGAAAGGACTCGACGAGCAGTACTTC; CDR3 protein: CASSLSKGLDEQYF
clone size: NA; D gene: NA; J gene: TRBJ1-3; V gene: TRBV2; CDR3 DNA: TGTGCCAGCAGAAAAGGCGAAAGTGGAAACACCATATATTTT; CDR3 protein: CASRKGESGNTIYF
clone size: NA; D gene: NA; J gene: TRBJ1-5; V gene: TRBV28; CDR3 DNA: TGTGCCAGCAGTCCTTCACCGGGACTTGGTAGTTTAAGTCAGCCCCAGCATTTT; CDR3 protein: CASSPSPGLGSLSQPQHF